Sequencing of this TCR beta chain was carried out in a study of CD8 T cells in ankylosing spondylitis. Scientists made TCR beta libraries using quantitative 5'-RACE with molecular barcodes. TCRdb used MiXCR to reprocess the 5' RACE reads, holding one entry per CDR3 protein. The sample contains fewer than 400,000 distinct CDR3 sequences, 20% to 25% of which appear only once. There are 16 residues in the CDR3. The germline V gene encodes CDR1 MNHEY and CDR2 SVGAGI. Trimming cost V 4 bases and J 0 bases; bases outside gene matches: 5. The table lists this clonotype with a few counts. The antigen is undetermined. Regarding the study as a whole: There was a TCR beta motif, made of fewer than 10 highly homologous variants, that appeared characteristic of ankylosing spondylitis blood. Those disease-linked clones were CD8+; they were also relatively rare in peripheral blood. Some of the motif variants had earlier been found in reactive arthritis patients' fluid and blood. There was reportedly significant enrichment of clones that were disease-linked in matched ankylosing spondylitis synovial fluid.

Sequenced material: blood, either unsorted or a sorted T cell fraction (not recorded which). V is TRBV6-5 and J is TRBJ1-4; 7 positions agree with TRBD1. This sequence originates from a male donor with ankylosing spondylitis. CDR3 nucleotides: TGTGCCAGCAGTTCTAACAGGGGATCAACTAATGAAAAACTGTTTTTT. Protein: CASSSNRGSTNEKLFF.